The 7 T cell receptor beta chains presented below share a single source sample, sequenced in a study of blood T cell repertoires in COVID-19. TCRdb's copy holds only in-frame clones and misses some; the assay was immunoSEQ multiplex PCR. This table has around 130,000 clones, about 83% appearing once. The sequencing sample was made of PBMCs or T cells enriched from blood (not recorded which). The receptors were sampled from a woman between 50 and 59 years old with acute COVID-19.

For the CDR3, the DNA is TGTGCCAGCAGTTTGAACAGGGTAGTACATGGCTACACCTTC. This encodes CASSLNRVVHGYTF. The rearrangement uses TRBV28 and TRBJ1-2, with a weak D call TRBD1 (6 bases). Germline V lookup: CDR1 MDHEN, CDR2 SYDVKM. The germline V and J ends were trimmed by 3 bases and 6 bases, with 14 bases remaining between them. CDR3 length equals 14 residues.

The chain is built from TRBV4-2 and TRBJ2-2, with TRBD2 matching over 7 bases. Germline V gene sequence: CDR1 LGHNA, CDR2 YNFKEQ. V lost 0 bases and J lost 0; bases outside the gene matches: 4. The CDR3 is made up of 17 amino acids. CDR3 protein: CASSQELAGSNTGELFF. In DNA, the CDR3 is TGTGCCAGCAGCCAAGAGTTAGCGGGCTCGAACACCGGGGAGCTGTTTTTT.

This clone was observed a single time. The J gene is TRBJ2-1, the V gene TRBV15; D unclear. The germline gives CDR1 LNHNV, CDR2 YYDKDF (reference sequence). There are 13 residues in the CDR3. The V and J ends lost 2 bases and 6 bases respectively, with 8 bases between them. The CDR3 protein is CATSRNGPNEQFF. As DNA, the CDR3 is TGTGCCACCAGCAGAAACGGTCCCAATGAGCAGTTCTTC.

This rearrangement joins TRBV19 to TRBJ1-2, with 7 bases identical to TRBD1. The ends lost 1 base at V and 7 bases at J; junction bases unmatched: 9. Germline CDR1 reads LNHDA; CDR2 reads SQIVND (reference sequence). The CDR3 contains 15 residues. The CDR3 sequence: CASSIGRGGRGGYTF. DNA of the CDR3: TGTGCCAGTAGTATAGGTAGAGGGGGCAGGGGTGGCTACACCTTC.

This clone was detected only once. CDR3 sequence (DNA): TGTGCCTGGACCGGAAAGGGACTATCTGGAAACACCATATATTTT. Translation gives CAWTGKGLSGNTIYF. V gene TRBV30 combines with J gene TRBJ1-3; tentatively, D is TRBD1 (5 bases). The CDR3 spans 15 residues. Trimming removed 4 bases at V and 1 base at J, with 14 bases between. Per germline, CDR1 GTSNPN and CDR2 SVGIG (reference sequence).

This chain links TRBV6-1 with TRBJ1-5; 7 bases map to TRBD1. There are 15 residues in the CDR3. Germline lookup yields CDR1 MNHNS and CDR2 SASEGT. V lost 1 base, J lost 2 bases, and 2 bases stayed unmatched. DNA for the CDR3: TGTGCCAGCAGTGAAGGAGGGACAGGCAATCAGCCCCAGCATTTT. Amino acid sequence: CASSEGGTGNQPQHF.

This chain uses TRBV6-4 with TRBJ2-3; TRBD2 matches at 8 bases. Per the germline V gene, CDR1 is MRHNA and CDR2 is SNTAGT. The V and J ends lost 5 bases and 3 bases, in that order; junction bases with no gene match: 10. The CDR3 runs to 16 residues. The DNA of the CDR3 is TGTGCCAGCAGTCTTACTAGCGGAGGGGCAACAGATACGCAGTATTTT. Its protein product is CASSLTSGGATDTQYF.